One sample yielded the 2 T cell receptor beta chains listed below, sequenced in a study of CD8 T cells in Susac syndrome. With random hexamers, roughly 0.5 to 1 ug RNA was reverse transcribed. TCRdb passed the immunoSEQ multiplex PCR reads through MiXCR, listing each CDR3 protein once. The sample shows about 190,000 distinct CDR3 sequences, approximately 95% of them seen only once. The specimen sequenced was CD8+ T cells from PBMCs. These receptors all stem from a human donor with Susac syndrome.

This chain joins TRBV4-2 and TRBJ2-5, with 11 bases lining up with TRBD2. V was pared by 0 bases and J by 6 bases, with 3 bases of the junction left unmatched. The germline gives CDR1 LGHNA, CDR2 YNFKEQ. This CDR3 has 15 amino acids. The CDR3 DNA reads TGTGCCAGCAGCCAAGATCTAGCGGGGGGTCAGACCCAGTACTTC. This encodes CASSQDLAGGQTQYF.

This chain's CDR3 is CASSAPPNTEAFF. CDR3 nucleotide sequence: TGTGCCAGCAGCGCCCCTCCGAACACTGAAGCTTTCTTT. V gene TRBV7-3 combines with J gene TRBJ1-1; D remains ambiguous. Trimming removed 5 bases from V and 1 base from J, with 8 bases in between. The germline CDR1 and CDR2 sequences are SGHTA and FQGTGA. The CDR3 is 13 amino acids.